This TCR beta chain was captured in a study of blood T cell repertoires in COVID-19. Study information: The United States, Italy and Spain were the sources of the acute and convalescent COVID-19 samples. PBMCs, B-cell-depleted T cells, or T cells provided the cDNA or gDNA that made up the material.

This CDR3 is built from 15 residues. V was shortened by 8 bases and J by 0 bases, with 11 bases between the two germline ends. Germline CDR1 and CDR2: LGHNA and YSLEER. The table came from immunoSEQ multiplex PCR; TCRdb's copy has only in-frame clones and leaves some out. This table has about 36,000 clones, 81% appearing once. The receptor comes from a human donor in a cohort sampled during active or convalescent COVID-19. The donor label of this sample is uncertain. The sample consisted of peripheral blood. This rearrangement joins TRBV4-3 to TRBJ2-6; D remains ambiguous. The CDR3 spells CASGSQPSGANVLTF. For the CDR3, the DNA is TGCGCCAGCGGGTCACAGCCCTCTGGGGCCAACGTCCTGACTTTC.